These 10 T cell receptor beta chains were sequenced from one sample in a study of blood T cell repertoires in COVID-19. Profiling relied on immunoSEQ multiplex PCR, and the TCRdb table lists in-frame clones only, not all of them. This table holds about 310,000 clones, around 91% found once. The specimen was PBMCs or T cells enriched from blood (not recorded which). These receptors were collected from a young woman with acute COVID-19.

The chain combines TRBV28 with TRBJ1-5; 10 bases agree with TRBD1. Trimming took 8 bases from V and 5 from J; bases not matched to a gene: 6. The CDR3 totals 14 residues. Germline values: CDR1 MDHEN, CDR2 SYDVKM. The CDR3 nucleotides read TGTGCCAGCTACGGGACAGGGGTGGATCAGCCCCAGCATTTT. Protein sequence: CASYGTGVDQPQHF.

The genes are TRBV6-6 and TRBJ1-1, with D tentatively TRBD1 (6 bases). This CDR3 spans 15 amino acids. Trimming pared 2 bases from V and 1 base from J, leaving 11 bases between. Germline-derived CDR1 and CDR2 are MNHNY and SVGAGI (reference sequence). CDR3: CASSYEATGNTEAFF. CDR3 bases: TGTGCCAGCAGTTACGAGGCGACAGGGAACACTGAAGCTTTCTTT.

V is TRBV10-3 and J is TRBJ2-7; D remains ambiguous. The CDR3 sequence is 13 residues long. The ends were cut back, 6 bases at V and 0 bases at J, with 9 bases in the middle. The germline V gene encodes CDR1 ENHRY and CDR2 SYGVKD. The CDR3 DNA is TGTGCCATCAGGGGTGAGGTCTCCTACGAGCAGTACTTC. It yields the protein CAIRGEVSYEQYF.

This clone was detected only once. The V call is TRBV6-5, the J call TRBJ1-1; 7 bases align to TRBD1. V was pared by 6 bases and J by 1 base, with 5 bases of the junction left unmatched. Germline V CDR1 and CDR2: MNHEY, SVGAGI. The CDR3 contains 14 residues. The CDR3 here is CASREGDRNTEAFF. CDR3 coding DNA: TGTGCCAGCAGGGAGGGGGACAGGAACACTGAAGCTTTCTTT.

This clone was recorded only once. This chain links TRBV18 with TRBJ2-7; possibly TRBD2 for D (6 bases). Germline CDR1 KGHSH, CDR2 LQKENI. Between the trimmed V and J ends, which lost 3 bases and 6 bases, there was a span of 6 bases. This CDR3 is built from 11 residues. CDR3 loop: CASSPGLEQYF. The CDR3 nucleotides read TGTGCCAGCTCACCGGGACTCGAGCAGTACTTC.

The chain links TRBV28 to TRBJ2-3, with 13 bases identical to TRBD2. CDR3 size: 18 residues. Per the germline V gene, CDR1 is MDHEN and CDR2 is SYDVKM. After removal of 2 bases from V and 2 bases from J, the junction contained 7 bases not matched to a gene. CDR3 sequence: CASSLAGLAGFVTDTQYF. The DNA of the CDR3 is TGTGCCAGCAGTTTAGCGGGACTAGCGGGATTCGTCACAGATACGCAGTATTTT.

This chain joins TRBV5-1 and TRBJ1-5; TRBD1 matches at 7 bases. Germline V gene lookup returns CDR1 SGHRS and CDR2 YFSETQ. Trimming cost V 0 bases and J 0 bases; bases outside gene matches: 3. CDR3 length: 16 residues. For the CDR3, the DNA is TGCGCCAGCAGCTTGGACGGACAGGCTAGCAATCAGCCCCAGCATTTT. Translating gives CASSLDGQASNQPQHF.

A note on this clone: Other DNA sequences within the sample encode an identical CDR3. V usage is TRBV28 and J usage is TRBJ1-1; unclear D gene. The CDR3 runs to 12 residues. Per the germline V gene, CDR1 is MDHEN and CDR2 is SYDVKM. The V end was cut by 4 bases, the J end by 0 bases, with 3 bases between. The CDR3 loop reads CASSSMNTEAFF. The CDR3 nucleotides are TGTGCCAGCAGTTCCATGAACACTGAAGCTTTCTTT.

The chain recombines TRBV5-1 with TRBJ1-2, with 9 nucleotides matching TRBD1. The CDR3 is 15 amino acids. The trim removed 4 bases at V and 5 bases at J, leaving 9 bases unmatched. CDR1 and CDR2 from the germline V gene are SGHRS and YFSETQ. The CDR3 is CASSQLYGTGYGYTF. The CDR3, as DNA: TGCGCCAGCAGCCAACTTTACGGGACAGGGTATGGCTACACCTTC.

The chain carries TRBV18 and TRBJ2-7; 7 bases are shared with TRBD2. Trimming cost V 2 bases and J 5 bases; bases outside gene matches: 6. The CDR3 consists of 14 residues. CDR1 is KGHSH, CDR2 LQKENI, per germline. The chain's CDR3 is CASSPTGRSNEQYF. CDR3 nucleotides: TGTGCCAGCTCACCAACCGGGAGGAGCAACGAGCAGTACTTC.